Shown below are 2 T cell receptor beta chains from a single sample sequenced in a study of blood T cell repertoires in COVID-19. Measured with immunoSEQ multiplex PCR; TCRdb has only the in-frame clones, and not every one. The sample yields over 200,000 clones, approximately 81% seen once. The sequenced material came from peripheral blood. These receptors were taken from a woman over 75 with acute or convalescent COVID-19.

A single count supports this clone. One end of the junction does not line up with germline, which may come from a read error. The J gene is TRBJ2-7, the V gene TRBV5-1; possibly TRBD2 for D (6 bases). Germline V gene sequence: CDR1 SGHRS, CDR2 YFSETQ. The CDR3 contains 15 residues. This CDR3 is CASSLAGPAAEGTIF. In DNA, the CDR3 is TGCGCCAGCAGCTTGGCGGGTCCGGCAGCGGAGGGCACAATCTTC.

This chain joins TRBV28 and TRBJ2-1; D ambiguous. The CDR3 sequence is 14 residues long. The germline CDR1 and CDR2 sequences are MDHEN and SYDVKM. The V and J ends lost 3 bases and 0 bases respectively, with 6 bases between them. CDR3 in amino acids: CASSFSDSYNEQFF. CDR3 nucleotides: TGTGCCAGCAGTTTCAGCGACTCCTACAATGAGCAGTTCTTC.